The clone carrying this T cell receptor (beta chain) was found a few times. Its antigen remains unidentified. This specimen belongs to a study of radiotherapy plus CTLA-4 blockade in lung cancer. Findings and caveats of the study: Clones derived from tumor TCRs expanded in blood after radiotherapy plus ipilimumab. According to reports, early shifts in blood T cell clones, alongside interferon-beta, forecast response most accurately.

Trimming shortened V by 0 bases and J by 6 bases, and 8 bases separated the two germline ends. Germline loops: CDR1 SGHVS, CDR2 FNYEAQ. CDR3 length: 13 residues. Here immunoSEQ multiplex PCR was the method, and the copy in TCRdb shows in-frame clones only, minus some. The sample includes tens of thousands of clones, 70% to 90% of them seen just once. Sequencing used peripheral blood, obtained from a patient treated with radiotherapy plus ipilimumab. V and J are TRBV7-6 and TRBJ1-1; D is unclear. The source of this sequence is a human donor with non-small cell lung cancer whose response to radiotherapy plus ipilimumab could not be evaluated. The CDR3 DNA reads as TGTGCCAGCAGCTTAGCGCTCGGGTCTGAAGCTTTCTTT. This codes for CASSLALGSEAFF.